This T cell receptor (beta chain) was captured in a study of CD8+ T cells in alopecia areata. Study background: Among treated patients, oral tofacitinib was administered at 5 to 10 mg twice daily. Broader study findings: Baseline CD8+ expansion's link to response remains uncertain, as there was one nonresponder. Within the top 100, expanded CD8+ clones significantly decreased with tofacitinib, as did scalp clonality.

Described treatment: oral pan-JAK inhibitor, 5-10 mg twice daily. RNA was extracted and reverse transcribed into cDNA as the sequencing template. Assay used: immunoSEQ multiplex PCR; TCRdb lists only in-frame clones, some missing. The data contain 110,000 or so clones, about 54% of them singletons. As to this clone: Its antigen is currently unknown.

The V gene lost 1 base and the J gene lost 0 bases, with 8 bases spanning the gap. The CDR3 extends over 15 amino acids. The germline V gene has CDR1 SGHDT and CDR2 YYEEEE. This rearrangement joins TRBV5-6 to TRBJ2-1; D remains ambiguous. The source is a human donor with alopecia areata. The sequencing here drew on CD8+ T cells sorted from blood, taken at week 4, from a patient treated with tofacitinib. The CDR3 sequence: CASSLIRSSYNEQFF. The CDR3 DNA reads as TGTGCCAGCAGCTTGATCAGGAGCTCCTACAATGAGCAGTTCTTC.